These 25 T cell receptor beta chains came from one sample sequenced in a study of CD8 T cells in Susac syndrome. RNA amounts of roughly 0.45 to 1 ug underwent reverse transcription with random hexamers. TCRdb itself ran the immunoSEQ multiplex PCR reads through MiXCR, one entry per CDR3 protein. Found here are 150,000 to 200,000 distinct CDR3 sequences, 85% to 95% of them singletons; the top ten hold about 0.15%. The specimen was CD8+ T cells from PBMCs. All receptors derive from a human donor with multiple sclerosis.

The chain employs TRBV5-4 and TRBJ2-5; 8 nucleotides align to TRBD2. V lost 3 bases and J lost 3; bases outside the gene matches: 7. Germline V gene lookup returns CDR1 SGHNT and CDR2 YYREEE (reference sequence). The CDR3 spans 15 residues. CDR3 nucleotides: TGTGCCAGCAGCTCCCCGGGACTAGGAGAAGAGACCCAGTACTTC. Its translation is CASSSPGLGEETQYF.

The genes are TRBV24-1 and TRBJ1-1, with a possible D match to TRBD1 (5 bases). CDR1 and CDR2 from the germline V gene are KGHDR and SFDVKD. V was clipped by 7 bases and J by 1 base, with 9 bases between them. The CDR3 is made up of 13 amino acids. CDR3 nucleotide sequence: TGTGCCACCAGAGCAGGGTGGAACACTGAAGCTTTCTTT. Translated: CATRAGWNTEAFF.

The chain combines TRBV11-2 with TRBJ2-1; 9 bases match TRBD1. Germline CDR1 reads SGHAT; CDR2 reads FQNNGV. V was pared by 4 bases and J by 6 bases, with 13 bases of the junction left unmatched. The CDR3 covers 17 residues. The CDR3 sequence: CASSSHRDRDRRNEQFF. For the CDR3, the DNA is TGTGCCAGCAGCTCCCACCGGGACAGGGATCGTCGCAATGAGCAGTTCTTC.

This clonotype was seen a single time. The chain recombines TRBV12-3 or TRBV12-4 with TRBJ2-3; 12 bases map to TRBD2. This CDR3 region has 17 residues. V lost 1 base to trimming and J lost 3 bases; unmatched junction nucleotides: 5. CDR3 protein: CASSLGASGRGTDTQYF. The DNA of the CDR3 is TGTGCCAGCAGTTTAGGGGCTAGCGGGAGGGGGACAGATACGCAGTATTTT.

V and J are TRBV20-1 and TRBJ2-1; the match to TRBD2 covers 9 bases. There are 14 residues in the CDR3. From germline, CDR1 is DFQATT and CDR2 SNEGSKA (reference sequence). J lost 8 bases, V lost 4 bases, and 9 bases had no gene match. CDR3 DNA sequence: TGCAGTGCTACTACAGCTAGCGGGGACGATGAGCAGTTCTTC. Translating it yields CSATTASGDDEQFF.

A single count supports this clonotype. The genes are TRBV4-1 and TRBJ2-7; D is undetermined. V was trimmed by 3 bases and J by 3 bases, leaving 18 bases between them. CDR1 and CDR2 (germline): MGHRA, YSYEKL. The CDR3 is 16 residues long. The CDR3: CASSQHALGRHYEQYF. Written as DNA, the CDR3 is TGCGCCAGCAGCCAGCACGCGCTAGGGCGGCACTACGAGCAGTACTTC.

The chain couples TRBV7-9 to TRBJ2-7, with 10 bases that match TRBD1. Germline trimming cut 6 bases from V and 4 bases from J; bases unmatched to any gene: 9. CDR3 length: 15 residues. Per the germline V gene, CDR1 is SEHNR and CDR2 is FQNEAQ (reference sequence). CDR3 sequence (DNA): TGTGCCAGCAGAGCCGGGACAGGGGCGCTATACGAGCAGTACTTC. Encoded protein: CASRAGTGALYEQYF.

The chain employs TRBV29-1 and TRBJ1-1; D gene uncertain. Germline loops: CDR1 SQVTM, CDR2 ANQGSEA. V was cut by 5 bases and J by 2 bases, with 9 bases left in between. The CDR3 extends over 12 amino acids. The CDR3 coding sequence is TGCAGCGTTATCGACACTAACACTGAAGCTTTCTTT. Protein: CSVIDTNTEAFF.

The chain carries TRBV28 and TRBJ2-1, with 8 bases lining up with TRBD1. The CDR3 covers 17 residues. In germline, CDR1 is MDHEN, CDR2 SYDVKM. The V gene end was trimmed by 6 bases and the J gene end by 2 bases; junction bases not matched to a gene: 12. DNA of the CDR3: TGTGCCAGCAGCCCGACAGGGGTTCGAGTTACCTACAATGAGCAGTTCTTC. The encoded protein is CASSPTGVRVTYNEQFF.

V gene TRBV7-9 combines with J gene TRBJ1-2, with D unclear. V dropped 4 bases and J dropped 3 bases, with 18 bases sitting between them. The germline CDR1 and CDR2 sequences are SEHNR and FQNEAQ (reference sequence). The CDR3 has 16 amino acids. This CDR3 reads CASSSREQYPHYGYTF. Written as DNA, the CDR3 is TGTGCCAGCAGCTCCCGGGAACAATACCCTCACTATGGCTACACCTTC.

The chain uses TRBV29-1 and TRBJ2-5; unclear D gene. The V end was cut by 0 bases, the J end by 9 bases, with 8 bases between. This CDR3 contains 11 residues. CDR1 SQVTM and CDR2 ANQGSEA come from the germline V gene. The chain's CDR3 is CSVEDPPAQYF. As DNA, the CDR3 is TGCAGCGTTGAAGATCCCCCGGCCCAGTACTTC. Full variable domain (missing parts from reference TRBV29-1 and TRBJ2-5): SAVISQKPSRDICQRGTSLTIQCQVDSQVTMMFWYRQQPGQSLTLIATANQGSEATYESGFVIDKFPISRPNLTFSTLTVSNMSPEDSSIYLCSVEDPPAQYFGPGTRLLVL.

The genes are TRBV2 and TRBJ2-1; D not certain. V lost 3 bases to trimming and J lost 8 bases, with 8 bases between them. The CDR3 loop spans 12 amino acids. Germline V gives CDR1 SNHLY, CDR2 FYNNEI. Written as DNA, the CDR3 is TGTGCCAGCAGTGATCGAGTAGATGAGCAGTTCTTC. Its protein product is CASSDRVDEQFF.

This clonotype showed up just once. The genes are TRBV2 and TRBJ1-1; D gene ambiguous. Trimming shortened V by 10 bases and J by 4 bases, and 7 bases separated the two germline ends. CDR1 is SNHLY, CDR2 FYNNEI, per germline. CDR3 size: 10 residues. The CDR3 here is CATILTEAFF. As DNA, the CDR3 is TGTGCCACAATCCTCACTGAAGCTTTCTTT.

This clonotype was detected only once. The chain recombines TRBV20-1 with TRBJ2-5; 8 bases map to TRBD1. Per the germline V gene, CDR1 is DFQATT and CDR2 is SNEGSKA (reference sequence). This CDR3 region has 13 residues. The ends lost 5 bases at V and 8 bases at J; junction bases unmatched: 10. CDR3 amino acids: CSAPDRGQGTQYF. The CDR3 DNA sequence: TGCAGTGCTCCCGACAGGGGCCAAGGCACCCAGTACTTC.

The chain uses TRBV12-5 and TRBJ2-1, with 9 positions matching TRBD2. The CDR3 has 16 residues. Per germline, CDR1 LGHNT and CDR2 FRNRAP. V was clipped by 3 bases and J by 7 bases; unmatched bases: 10. The chain's CDR3 is CASGFFSLAGENEQFF. The CDR3, as DNA: TGTGCTAGTGGTTTTTTTTCACTAGCGGGCGAAAATGAGCAGTTCTTC.

The chain couples TRBV28 to TRBJ1-4; TRBD1 matches 7 bases. With V trimmed by 10 bases and J by 5 bases, 10 bases remained unmatched. Germline V gene sequence: CDR1 MDHEN, CDR2 SYDVKM. This CDR3 comprises 14 residues. This chain's CDR3 is CATVGAGGNEKLFF. The CDR3 DNA reads as TGTGCCACCGTTGGGGCAGGGGGGAATGAAAAACTGTTTTTT.

The chain links TRBV7-6 to TRBJ1-1; D may be TRBD1 (6 bases). Germline CDR1 reads SGHVS; CDR2 reads FNYEAQ. Trimming removed 5 bases at V and 3 bases at J, with 10 bases between. The CDR3 totals 13 residues. The DNA of the CDR3 is TGTGCCAGCAGCCCAGGACAGCACACTGAAGCTTTCTTT. This gives the protein CASSPGQHTEAFF.

V usage is TRBV3-1 and J usage is TRBJ1-6; TRBD1 matches at 7 bases. Germline V lookup: CDR1 LGHDT, CDR2 YNNKEL (reference sequence). V dropped 4 bases and J dropped 8; count of bases not matched to a gene: 2. CDR3 length equals 13 residues. Here the CDR3 reads CASSRDRDSPLHF. CDR3 bases: TGTGCCAGCAGCCGCGACAGGGATTCACCCCTCCACTTT. The variable domain in full, with the rest retrieved from reference TRBV3-1 and TRBJ1-6, is DTAVSQTPKYLVTQMGNDKSIKCEQNLGHDTMYWYKQDSKKFLKIMFSYNNKELIINETVPNRFSPKSPDKAHLNLHINSLELGDSAVYFCASSRDRDSPLHFGNGTRLTVT.

In its sample, this clonotype was seen once. The chain recombines TRBV11-2 with TRBJ2-3; D not resolved. This CDR3 region has 17 residues. Germline CDR1 reads SGHAT; CDR2 reads FQNNGV. Trimming removed 5 bases at V and 0 bases at J, with 18 bases between. The CDR3 is CASSKYPQVPSTDTQYF. CDR3 nucleotide sequence: TGTGCCAGCAGCAAATACCCCCAGGTCCCTAGCACAGATACGCAGTATTTT. The full variable domain, rest sourced from reference TRBV11-2 and TRBJ2-3, is EAGVAQSPRYKIIEKRQSVAFWCNPISGHATLYWYQQILGQGPKLLIQFQNNGVVDDSQLPKDRFSAERLKGVDSTLKIQPAKLEDSAVYLCASSKYPQVPSTDTQYFGPGTRLTVL.

The chain recombines TRBV29-1 with TRBJ1-5, with no clear D. Per the germline V gene, CDR1 is SQVTM and CDR2 is ANQGSEA. The CDR3 extends over 13 amino acids. V lost 4 bases, J lost 8 bases, and 15 bases lay in between. CDR3 residues: CSVAPDLMEPQHF. CDR3 bases: TGCAGCGTTGCCCCAGACCTCATGGAGCCCCAGCATTTT.

The rearrangement joins TRBV28 to TRBJ2-3; D unclear. The germline V gene has CDR1 MDHEN and CDR2 SYDVKM. With 6 bases removed from V and 3 bases from J, the gap between germline ends came to 10 bases. The CDR3 sequence is 13 residues long. The CDR3 sequence: CASSKVGTDTQYF. The CDR3, as DNA: TGTGCCAGCAGCAAGGTGGGAACAGATACGCAGTATTTT.

The rearrangement joins TRBV7-6 to TRBJ2-7, with 7 bases identical to TRBD2. After removal of 5 bases from V and 3 bases from J, the junction contained 10 bases not matched to a gene. This CDR3 comprises 15 residues. Germline V CDR1 and CDR2: SGHVS, FNYEAQ. The chain's CDR3 is CASSQSQGLDYEQYF. The DNA of the CDR3 is TGTGCCAGCAGCCAATCCCAAGGACTAGACTACGAGCAGTACTTC.

This clonotype came up once. The chain is built from TRBV28 and TRBJ2-7, with 10 nucleotides matching TRBD2. The V gene's germline CDR1 is MDHEN and CDR2 SYDVKM. Trimming took 6 bases from V and 4 from J; bases not matched to a gene: 9. The CDR3 consists of 15 residues. DNA for the CDR3: TGTGCCAGCAGCTTAGACCCTAGCGGGAGTTACGAGCAGTACTTC. This translates into CASSLDPSGSYEQYF.

The chain recombines TRBV15 with TRBJ2-1; D is possibly TRBD2 (6 bases). The CDR3 consists of 15 residues. V gave up 4 bases and J gave up 8 bases, with 18 bases separating them. Germline V gene sequence: CDR1 LNHNV, CDR2 YYDKDF (reference sequence). Here the CDR3 DNA reads TGTGCCACCAGCATTCACATTGGTTGGAGGGATGAGCAGTTCTTC. Translated, it gives CATSIHIGWRDEQFF.

The chain employs TRBV18 and TRBJ2-7; D not certain. The ends were cut back, 3 bases at V and 6 bases at J, with 9 bases in the middle. This CDR3 contains 12 residues. The V gene's germline CDR1 is KGHSH and CDR2 LQKENI. The CDR3 sequence: CASSPGLGEQYF. CDR3 in DNA: TGTGCCAGCTCACCGGGCTTGGGCGAGCAGTACTTC. Combining the CDR3 with reference TRBV18 and TRBJ2-7 gives the whole variable domain NAGVMQNPRHLVRRRGQEARLRCSPMKGHSHVYWYRQLPEEGLKFMVYLQKENIIDESGMPKERFSAEFPKEGPSILRIQQVVRGDSAAYFCASSPGLGEQYFGPGTRLTVT.